What follows are 27 T cell receptor beta chains derived from one specimen sequenced in a study of T cell responses to AZD1222 COVID-19 vaccine. Clones were sequenced by immunoSEQ multiplex PCR, and TCRdb holds only the in-frame ones, with some missing. Among about 160,000 clones listed, roughly 88% were seen once. The specimen comprised peripheral blood, sampled 28 days after the second AZD1222 dose. These receptors were collected from an adult who received the AZD1222 COVID-19 vaccine.

V and J are TRBV5-1 and TRBJ2-1; 7 bases map to TRBD1. The CDR3 runs 13 residues. CDR1 and CDR2 from the germline V gene are SGHRS and YFSETQ. The V and J ends lost 7 bases and 3 bases, in that order; junction bases with no gene match: 4. The CDR3 DNA reads as TGCGCCAGCTCCGGGACAGACTACAATGAGCAGTTCTTC. Translation gives CASSGTDYNEQFF.

The chain couples TRBV7-3 to TRBJ2-1, with D maybe TRBD2 (6 bases). The V end lost 6 bases, the J end lost 5 bases, and 17 bases lay between the germline ends. The CDR3 runs to 15 residues. Germline assignment: CDR1 SGHTA and CDR2 FQGTGA. For the CDR3, the DNA is TGTGCCAGCAGTTCCCGTCTGACGGGGGACAATGAGCAGTTCTTC. Its translation: CASSSRLTGDNEQFF.

This chain uses TRBV6-1 with TRBJ2-7, with 7 bases lining up with TRBD2. The CDR3 spans 14 residues. The V gene's germline CDR1 is MNHNS and CDR2 SASEGT. J gave up 3 bases and V 6 bases, and 8 bases lay outside the gene matches. The CDR3 nucleotides are TGTGCCAGCAGCCCCACCGGGGAGGGCTACGAGCAGTACTTC. Translating it yields CASSPTGEGYEQYF.

The chain recombines TRBV30 with TRBJ2-5; D is ambiguous. V was shortened by 1 base and J by 2 bases, with 5 bases between the two germline ends. CDR1 is GTSNPN, CDR2 SVGIG, per germline (reference sequence). CDR3 length: 12 amino acids. This CDR3 reads CAWSEVQETQYF. In DNA, the CDR3 is TGTGCCTGGAGTGAAGTACAAGAGACCCAGTACTTC.

V usage is TRBV2 and J usage is TRBJ1-6; D might be TRBD1 (5 bases). CDR3 length: 13 residues. Looked up from germline, CDR1 is SNHLY and CDR2 is FYNNEI. Trimming cost V 3 bases and J 8 bases, with 8 bases left between them. CDR3 protein: CASSDQGHSPLHF. In nucleotides, the CDR3 is TGTGCCAGCAGTGATCAGGGTCATTCACCCCTCCACTTT.

The chain is built from TRBV27 and TRBJ2-3; D is uncertain. The CDR3 runs 14 residues. Per the germline V gene, CDR1 is MNHEY and CDR2 is SMNVEV (reference sequence). Trimming took 3 bases from V and 4 from J, leaving 11 bases between them. DNA of the CDR3: TGTGCCAGCAGTTTGAGGAGCCCCGCAGATACGCAGTATTTT. Its translation is CASSLRSPADTQYF.

The chain joins TRBV28 to TRBJ1-4; 8 nucleotides line up with TRBD1. The CDR3 extends over 13 amino acids. With V trimmed by 6 bases and J by 10 bases, 7 bases remained unmatched. The germline gives CDR1 MDHEN, CDR2 SYDVKM. The CDR3 loop reads CASRGDRGGKLFF. The CDR3, as DNA: TGTGCCAGCAGGGGAGACAGGGGAGGAAAACTGTTTTTT. Using reference TRBV28 and TRBJ1-4 for the parts outside the CDR3, the full variable domain is DVKVTQSSRYLVKRTGEKVFLECVQDMDHENMFWYRQDPGLGLRLIYFSYDVKMKEKGDIPEGYSVSREKKERFSLILESASTNQTSMYLCASRGDRGGKLFFGSGTQLSVL.

The rearrangement links TRBV19 to TRBJ2-7; D is possibly TRBD1 or TRBD2 (5 bases each). The V end lost 4 bases, the J end lost 3 bases, and 13 bases lay between the germline ends. The CDR3 contains 14 residues. In germline, CDR1 is LNHDA, CDR2 SQIVND (reference sequence). This CDR3 reads CASSTRDLGYEQYF. The DNA of the CDR3 is TGTGCCAGTAGTACCCGGGACCTTGGCTACGAGCAGTACTTC.

The V call is TRBV9, the J call TRBJ1-6; TRBD1 agrees at 8 bases. CDR1 SGDLS and CDR2 YYNGEE come from the germline V gene. This CDR3 spans 15 amino acids. The V and J ends lost 0 bases and 8 bases, in that order; junction bases with no gene match: 4. DNA of the CDR3: TGTGCCAGCAGCGTAGTTGGGACAGGTCATTCACCCCTCCACTTT. Amino acids: CASSVVGTGHSPLHF.

The genes are TRBV21-1 and TRBJ2-4; the listed D gene, TRBD1, was not tested against the DNA. TRBV21-1 is a pseudogene. The CDR3 has 13 amino acids. For the CDR3, the DNA is TGTGCCAGCAGCAGAAACAGGGGCAACATTCAGTACTTC. It is translated as CASSRNRGNIQYF.

V and J are TRBV2 and TRBJ1-1, with 9 bases lining up with TRBD1. This CDR3 has 15 amino acids. Germline lookup yields CDR1 SNHLY and CDR2 FYNNEI. J was trimmed by 3 bases and V by 7 bases; bases with no gene match: 9. The CDR3 DNA is TGTGCCAGCAACTCGACAGGGGGAGAAGACACTGAAGCTTTCTTT. Its protein is CASNSTGGEDTEAFF.

The chain carries TRBV7-2 and TRBJ2-6; no definite D call. CDR1 is SGHTA and CDR2 is FQGNSA in the germline V gene. The V end lost 3 bases, the J end lost 4 bases, and 4 bases lay between the germline ends. The CDR3 spans 13 residues. For the CDR3, the DNA is TGTGCCAGCAGCTTTTCCGGGGCCAACGTCCTGACTTTC. As protein: CASSFSGANVLTF. The full variable domain, in which reference TRBV7-2 and TRBJ2-6 provide the parts outside the CDR3, is GAGVSQSPSNKVTEKGKDVELRCDPISGHTALYWYRQSLGQGLEFLIYFQGNSAPDKSGLPSDRFSAERTGGSVSTLTIQRTQQEDSAVYLCASSFSGANVLTFGAGSRLTVL.

This clone was seen only a few times. The CDR3: CACGEAGELFF. The CDR3 DNA is TGTGCCTGCGGGGAGGCCGGGGAGCTGTTTTTT. The rearrangement uses TRBV30 and TRBJ2-2, with a possible D match to TRBD2 (6 bases). CDR3 length equals 11 residues. The V end was cut by 6 bases, the J end by 6 bases, with 8 bases between. The germline CDR1 and CDR2 sequences are GTSNPN and SVGIG (reference sequence).

The chain is built from TRBV3-1 (or the pseudogene TRBV3-2) and TRBJ1-5; 7 positions agree with TRBD1. The CDR3 covers 14 residues. The V and J ends lost 3 bases and 3 bases, in that order; junction bases with no gene match: 2. Germline V gene data show CDR1 as LGHDT and CDR2 as YNNKEL (reference sequence). The CDR3: CASSQGTDNQPQHF. The CDR3 DNA follows: TGTGCCAGCAGCCAGGGGACAGACAATCAGCCCCAGCATTTT.

The chain has TRBV7-9 and TRBJ1-3; no firm D call. The germline V and J ends were trimmed by 4 bases and 4 bases, with 17 bases remaining between them. Germline V gives CDR1 SEHNR, CDR2 FQNEAQ (reference sequence). This CDR3 contains 16 residues. For the CDR3, the DNA is TGTGCCAGCAGCTCCGTGATCGTCTCCCCCGGAAACACCATATATTTT. Protein: CASSSVIVSPGNTIYF.

The rearrangement joins TRBV7-2 to TRBJ2-7, with D perhaps being TRBD1 or TRBD2 (5 bases each). Germline CDR1 SGHTA, CDR2 FQGNSA. Trimming removed 3 bases at V and 7 bases at J, with 19 bases between. The CDR3 extends over 15 amino acids. CDR3 coding DNA: TGTGCCAGCAGCTTGCCGGGACCTCTAGTCCGGGAGCAGTACTTC. Residues: CASSLPGPLVREQYF.

This clone was recorded a few times. This chain connects TRBV5-1 to TRBJ2-2, with D possibly matching TRBD2 (7 bases). The CDR3 contains 16 residues. CDR1 SGHRS and CDR2 YFSETQ come from the germline V gene. V was trimmed by 0 bases and J by 5 bases, leaving 14 bases between them. CDR3 protein: CASSLEAGRGTGELFF. The DNA for the CDR3 is TGCGCCAGCAGCTTGGAAGCAGGGAGGGGGACCGGGGAGCTGTTTTTT.

The V and J genes are TRBV2 and TRBJ1-5; D possibly corresponds to TRBD1 (6 bases). V was pared by 2 bases and J by 7 bases, with 9 bases between. There are 13 residues in the CDR3. From germline, CDR1 is SNHLY and CDR2 FYNNEI. The CDR3 reads CASSEQGIQPQHF. In DNA, the CDR3 is TGTGCCAGCAGTGAACAGGGGATCCAGCCCCAGCATTTT.

The gene calls are TRBV19 and TRBJ1-1; TRBD1 might be the D (5 bases). The V gene lost 4 bases and the J gene lost 2 bases, with 8 bases spanning the gap. The germline CDR1 and CDR2 sequences are LNHDA and SQIVND (reference sequence). This CDR3 is built from 13 residues. The CDR3 DNA reads TGTGCCAGTAGTACAGGGTCCAACACTGAAGCTTTCTTT. It yields the protein CASSTGSNTEAFF.

The chain combines TRBV2 with TRBJ2-2; TRBD1 matches at 7 bases. Germline V gives CDR1 SNHLY, CDR2 FYNNEI. V lost 7 bases to trimming and J lost 3 bases; unmatched junction nucleotides: 8. The CDR3 has 15 amino acids. In DNA, the CDR3 is TGTGCCAGCACCCCCCGGCAGGGGGACACCGGGGAGCTGTTTTTT. It yields the protein CASTPRQGDTGELFF.

This chain uses TRBV19 with TRBJ2-2, with 8 bases identical to TRBD1. The germline gives CDR1 LNHDA, CDR2 SQIVND (reference sequence). J was trimmed by 2 bases and V by 5 bases; bases with no gene match: 7. The CDR3 runs 16 residues. The CDR3 bases are TGTGCCAGTAGTCCCCGGACAGGGCTCAACACCGGGGAGCTGTTTTTT. Its protein is CASSPRTGLNTGELFF. Looking up the rest from reference TRBV19 and TRBJ2-2 gives the full variable domain: DGGITQSPKYLFRKEGQNVTLSCEQNLNHDAMYWYRQDPGQGLRLIYYSQIVNDFQKGDIAEGYSVSREKKESFPLTVTSAQKNPTAFYLCASSPRTGLNTGELFFGEGSRLTVL.

V is TRBV4-1 and J is TRBJ1-1; weak D call: TRBD1 (6 bases). Germline loops: CDR1 MGHRA, CDR2 YSYEKL. The germline V and J ends were trimmed by 1 base and 10 bases, with 25 bases remaining between them. The CDR3 loop spans 17 amino acids. This chain's CDR3 is CASSQAGNREKHTGAFF. The DNA for the CDR3 is TGCGCCAGCAGCCAAGCGGGGAACAGGGAAAAACATACGGGAGCTTTCTTT.

The rearrangement links TRBV10-3 to TRBJ2-7; TRBD1 agrees at 7 bases. Per germline, CDR1 ENHRY and CDR2 SYGVKD. This CDR3 spans 17 amino acids. With V trimmed by 3 bases and J by 5 bases, 16 bases remained unmatched. CDR3 bases: TGTGCCATCAGTGACTCCGACAGGGTGAGTTCCCTGAACGAGCAGTACTTC. This codes for CAISDSDRVSSLNEQYF.

The rearrangement uses TRBV6-2 or TRBV6-3 and TRBJ1-1; D gene ambiguous. CDR3 length equals 11 residues. Between the trimmed V and J ends, which lost 6 bases and 11 bases, there was a span of 13 bases. CDR1 is MNHEY, CDR2 SVGEGT, per germline. In DNA form, the CDR3 reads TGTGCCAGCAGCGGACTGTTTGAGGCTTTCTTT. It encodes CASSGLFEAFF.

V is TRBV6-5 and J is TRBJ1-2; D unclear. The CDR3 is made up of 14 amino acids. Trimming took 0 bases from V and 4 from J, leaving 9 bases between them. Germline CDR1 reads MNHEY; CDR2 reads SVGAGI. Here the CDR3 reads CASSYSILAYGYTF. The DNA for the CDR3 is TGTGCCAGCAGTTACTCGATTTTGGCCTATGGCTACACCTTC.

The rearrangement links TRBV7-9 to TRBJ2-1; TRBD1 aligns across 11 bases. Germline trimming cut 2 bases from V and 5 bases from J; bases unmatched to any gene: 5. The CDR3 length is 16 residues. Looked up from germline, CDR1 is SEHNR and CDR2 is FQNEAQ (reference sequence). The CDR3 DNA reads TGTGCCAGCAGCTTATCTGGGACAGGGGGAAACAATGAGCAGTTCTTC. Encoded protein: CASSLSGTGGNNEQFF. The whole variable domain, filled in from reference TRBV7-9 and TRBJ2-1, reads DTGVSQNPRHKITKRGQNVTFRCDPISEHNRLYWYRQTLGQGPEFLTYFQNEAQLEKSRLLSDRFSAERPKGSFSTLEIQRTEQGDSAMYLCASSLSGTGGNNEQFFGPGTRLTVL.

This clone was counted a single time. The rearrangement links TRBV11-1 to TRBJ1-5; the D is unclear. Trimming removed 3 bases at V and 15 bases at J, with 6 bases between. The germline V gene encodes CDR1 SGHAT and CDR2 FQDESV (reference sequence). There are 9 residues in the CDR3. CDR3 protein: CASSFLGHF. CDR3 DNA sequence: TGTGCCAGCAGCTTTTTGGGGCATTTT.